A selection of T cell receptor beta chains follows, all from one sample in a study of OX40 agonist ivuxolimab in advanced cancers. Generated by immunoSEQ multiplex PCR, the TCRdb table keeps only in-frame clones and is missing some. The repertoire consists of roughly 46,000 clones, with 84% occurring once and the leading ten covering about 2.4%. Source: CD4+ or CD8+ T cells sorted from blood, taken in a trial of the OX40 agonist ivuxolimab. The receptor set was obtained from an adult with an advanced solid tumor such as melanoma, head and neck, liver or kidney cancer. CDR3s include the opening cysteine and the closing phenylalanine or tryptophan. The order of the fields is D gene, V gene, clone size, J gene, CDR3 DNA, CDR3 protein. D genes are given only for firm matches. Not every row has a clone size; where given, it reads once, few, many or a size class.

TRBD2,TRBV2,NA,TRBJ2-7,TGTGCCAGCAGTAGCGGGGGGGTAGTGTACGAGCAGTACTTC,CASSSGGVVYEQYF
NA,TRBV6-5,NA,TRBJ2-3,TGTGCCAGCAGTTACGGGGTGACAGATACGCAGTATTTT,CASSYGVTDTQYF
TRBD1,TRBV7-8,NA,TRBJ2-7,TGTGCCAGCAGCCTACCAGCAAGGGGGCAGCAGTACTTC,CASSLPARGQQYF
TRBD2,TRBV9,few,TRBJ2-1,TGTGCCAGCAGCGTTGGTAGCGGGATCTACAATGAGCAGTTCTTC,CASSVGSGIYNEQFF
TRBD1,TRBV10-3,NA,TRBJ2-3,TGTGCCATCAGTGAGTCGTCGGGGACAGGGAGCACAGATACGCAGTATTTT,CAISESSGTGSTDTQYF
NA,TRBV9,NA,TRBJ2-5,TGTGCCAGCAGCGTAGGACCGACCCAGATAGAGACCCAGTACTTC,CASSVGPTQIETQYF
NA,TRBV7-8,NA,TRBJ1-1,TGTGCCAGCAGCTTGGGGGGGCTGAACACTGAAGCTTTCTTT,CASSLGGLNTEAFF
NA,TRBV6-6,NA,TRBJ1-2,TGTGCCAGCAGTTCCAGGGTCTATGGCTACACCTTC,CASSSRVYGYTF
NA,TRBV7-3,once,TRBJ2-3,TGTGCCAGCAGCTTTAAGGGGGGAGATACGCAGTATTTT,CASSFKGGDTQYF
NA,TRBV5-8,NA,TRBJ1-4,TGTGCCAGCAGCCCACGAGGGACAACTAATGAAAAACTGTTTTTT,CASSPRGTTNEKLFF
TRBD1,TRBV6-1,NA,TRBJ1-2,TGTGCCAGCAGTGAAGGACCGACAGGGTTTGCCTATGGCTACACCTTC,CASSEGPTGFAYGYTF
NA,TRBV2,NA,TRBJ2-1,TGTGCCAGCAGGGCCTCGAGTGGAGAGGTTATTGAGCAGTTCTTC,CASRASSGEVIEQFF
NA,TRBV10-3,NA,TRBJ1-5,TGTGCCATCAGTCCCGTGGGCCCGGGGCAGCCCCAGCATTTT,CAISPVGPGQPQHF
NA,TRBV30,NA,TRBJ2-2,TGTGCCTGGACTGGACTCGGGGGCGGGGAGCTGTTTTTT,CAWTGLGGGELFF